Given below is one T cell receptor (beta chain) in context. Its matching antigen is unknown. Each CDR3 protein gets one entry after TCRdb re-called the 5' RACE reads with MiXCR. Here the sample spans approximately 240,000 distinct CDR3 sequences, roughly a quarter being singletons. This sample is drawn from a study of CD8 T cells in ankylosing spondylitis. Findings and limits, study-wide: Ankylosing spondylitis blood appeared to carry a characteristic TCR beta motif of eight or nine highly homologous variants.

J gave up 8 bases and V 3 bases, and 4 bases lay outside the gene matches. The CDR3 covers 13 residues. CDR1 is DFQATT and CDR2 is SNEGSKA in the germline V gene (reference sequence). The material sequenced was blood, either unsorted or a sorted T cell fraction (not recorded which). V usage is TRBV20-1 and J usage is TRBJ2-3; 11 bases match TRBD1. The sequence came from a male donor with ankylosing spondylitis or in good health (not recorded which). CDR3 sequence (DNA): TGCAGTGCTAGCCGGGACAGGGGGGTTACGCAGTATTTT. Protein: CSASRDRGVTQYF.